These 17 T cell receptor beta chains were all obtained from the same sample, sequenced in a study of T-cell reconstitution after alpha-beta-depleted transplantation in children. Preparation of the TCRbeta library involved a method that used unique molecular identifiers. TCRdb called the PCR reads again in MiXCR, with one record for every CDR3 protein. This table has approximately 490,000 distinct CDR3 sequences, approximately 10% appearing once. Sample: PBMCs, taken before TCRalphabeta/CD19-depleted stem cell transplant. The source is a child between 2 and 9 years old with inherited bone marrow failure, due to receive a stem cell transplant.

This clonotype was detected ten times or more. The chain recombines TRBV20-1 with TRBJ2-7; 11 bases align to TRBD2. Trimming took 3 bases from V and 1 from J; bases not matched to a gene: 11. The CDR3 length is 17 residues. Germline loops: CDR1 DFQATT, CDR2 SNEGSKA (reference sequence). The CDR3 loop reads CSASYAEVAGGSYEQYF. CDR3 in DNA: TGCAGTGCTAGTTATGCGGAGGTAGCGGGAGGGTCCTACGAGCAGTACTTC.

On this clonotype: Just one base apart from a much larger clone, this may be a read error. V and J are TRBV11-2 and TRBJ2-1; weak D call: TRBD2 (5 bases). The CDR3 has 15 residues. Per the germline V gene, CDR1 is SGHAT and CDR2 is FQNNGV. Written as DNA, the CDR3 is TGTACCAGCAGCTCCTACATAGGGAGCTACAATGAGCAGTTCTTC. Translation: CTSSSYIGSYNEQFF.

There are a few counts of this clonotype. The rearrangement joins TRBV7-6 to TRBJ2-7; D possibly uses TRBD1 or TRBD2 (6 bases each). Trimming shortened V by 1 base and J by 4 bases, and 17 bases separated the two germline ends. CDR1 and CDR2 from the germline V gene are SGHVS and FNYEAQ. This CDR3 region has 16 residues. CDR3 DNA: TGTGCCAGCAGCTTAGGGCCGGGGGCGCGGTTATACGAGCAGTACTTC. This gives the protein CASSLGPGARLYEQYF.

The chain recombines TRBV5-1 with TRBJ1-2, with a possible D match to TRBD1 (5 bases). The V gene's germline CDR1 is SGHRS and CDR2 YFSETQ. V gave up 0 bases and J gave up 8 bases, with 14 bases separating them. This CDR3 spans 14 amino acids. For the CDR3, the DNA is TGCGCCAGCAGCTTGGGGGACGGCGGATCGGGCTACACCTTC. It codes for CASSLGDGGSGYTF.

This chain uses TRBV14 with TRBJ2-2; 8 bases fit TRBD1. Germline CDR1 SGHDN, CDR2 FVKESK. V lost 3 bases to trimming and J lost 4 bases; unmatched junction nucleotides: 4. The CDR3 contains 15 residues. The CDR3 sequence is CASSHDRGRTGELFF. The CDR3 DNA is TGTGCCAGCAGCCACGACAGGGGTCGCACCGGGGAGCTGTTTTTT.

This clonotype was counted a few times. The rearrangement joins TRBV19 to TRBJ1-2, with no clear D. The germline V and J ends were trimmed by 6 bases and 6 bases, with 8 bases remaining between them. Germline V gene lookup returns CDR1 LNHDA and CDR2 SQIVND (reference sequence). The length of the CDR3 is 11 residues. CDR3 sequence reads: CASSWIHGYTF. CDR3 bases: TGTGCCAGTAGCTGGATCCATGGCTACACCTTC. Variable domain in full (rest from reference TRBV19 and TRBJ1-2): DGGITQSPKYLFRKEGQNVTLSCEQNLNHDAMYWYRQDPGQGLRLIYYSQIVNDFQKGDIAEGYSVSREKKESFPLTVTSAQKNPTAFYLCASSWIHGYTFGSGTRLTVV.

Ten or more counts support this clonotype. CDR3 bases: TGCAGTGCTAGATGGGGCTTCAGCTCCTACAATGAGCAGTTCTTC. It translates to CSARWGFSSYNEQFF. The J gene is TRBJ2-1, the V gene TRBV20-1; perhaps TRBD1 as D (5 bases). Deletions cut 2 bases from V and 0 bases from J, with 11 bases between. Germline CDR1 is DFQATT and CDR2 is SNEGSKA (reference sequence). This CDR3 contains 15 residues.

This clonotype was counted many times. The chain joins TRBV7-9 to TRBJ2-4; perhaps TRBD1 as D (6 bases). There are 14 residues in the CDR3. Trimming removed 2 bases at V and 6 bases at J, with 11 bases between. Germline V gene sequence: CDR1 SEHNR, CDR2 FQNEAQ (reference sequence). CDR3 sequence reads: CASSLTAGVNIQYF. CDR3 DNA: TGTGCCAGCAGCTTAACGGCAGGGGTAAACATTCAGTACTTC.

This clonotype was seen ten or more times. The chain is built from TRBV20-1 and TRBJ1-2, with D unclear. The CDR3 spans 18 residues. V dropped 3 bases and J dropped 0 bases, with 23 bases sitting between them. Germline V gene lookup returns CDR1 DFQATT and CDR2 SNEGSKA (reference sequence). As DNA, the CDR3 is TGCAGTGCTAGGACCTCCACCCCCGACCTACTTACTAACTATGGCTACACCTTC. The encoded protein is CSARTSTPDLLTNYGYTF.

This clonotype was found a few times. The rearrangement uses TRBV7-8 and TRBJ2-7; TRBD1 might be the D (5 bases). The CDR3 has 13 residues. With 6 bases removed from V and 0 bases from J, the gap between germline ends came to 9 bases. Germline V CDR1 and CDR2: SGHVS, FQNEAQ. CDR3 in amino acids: CASRQGRSYEQYF. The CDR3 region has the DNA TGTGCCAGCAGGCAGGGTCGCTCCTACGAGCAGTACTTC.

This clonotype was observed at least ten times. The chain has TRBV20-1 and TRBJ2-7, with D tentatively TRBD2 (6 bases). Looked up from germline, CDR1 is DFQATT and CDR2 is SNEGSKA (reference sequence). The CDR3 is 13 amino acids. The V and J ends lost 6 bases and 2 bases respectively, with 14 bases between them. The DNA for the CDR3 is TGCAGTGCCGACTCGGGAGCGACCTACGAGCAGTACTTC. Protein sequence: CSADSGATYEQYF.

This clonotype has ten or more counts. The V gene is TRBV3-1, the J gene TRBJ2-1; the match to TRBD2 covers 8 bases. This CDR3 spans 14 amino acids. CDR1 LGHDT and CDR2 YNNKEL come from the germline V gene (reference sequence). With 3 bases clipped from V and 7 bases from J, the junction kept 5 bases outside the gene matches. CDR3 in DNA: TGTGCCAGCAGCCAGCGCGGGAGGCGGAATGAGCAGTTCTTC. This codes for CASSQRGRRNEQFF.

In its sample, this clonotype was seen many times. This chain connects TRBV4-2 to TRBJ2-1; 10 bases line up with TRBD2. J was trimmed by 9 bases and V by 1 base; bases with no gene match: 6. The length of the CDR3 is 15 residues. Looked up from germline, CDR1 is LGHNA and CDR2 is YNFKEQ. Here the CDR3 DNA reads TGTGCCAGCAGCCAAGCGATCCTAGCGGGGGTTGAGCAGTTCTTC. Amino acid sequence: CASSQAILAGVEQFF.

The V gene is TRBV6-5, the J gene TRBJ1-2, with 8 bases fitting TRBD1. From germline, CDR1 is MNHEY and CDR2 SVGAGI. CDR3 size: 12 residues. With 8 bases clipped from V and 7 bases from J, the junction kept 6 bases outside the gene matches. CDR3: CASYGQGSGYTF. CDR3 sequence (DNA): TGTGCCAGCTACGGACAGGGCAGTGGCTACACCTTC.

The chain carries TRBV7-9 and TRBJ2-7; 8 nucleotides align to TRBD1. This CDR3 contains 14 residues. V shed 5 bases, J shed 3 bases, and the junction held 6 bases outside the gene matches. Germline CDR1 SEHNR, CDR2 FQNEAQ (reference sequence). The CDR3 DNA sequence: TGTGCCAGCAGCGGAAGGGACAGGTTCTACGAGCAGTACTTC. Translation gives CASSGRDRFYEQYF. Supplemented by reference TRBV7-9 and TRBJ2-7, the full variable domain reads DTGVSQNPRHKITKRGQNVTFRCDPISEHNRLYWYRQTLGQGPEFLTYFQNEAQLEKSRLLSDRFSAERPKGSFSTLEIQRTEQGDSAMYLCASSGRDRFYEQYFGPGTRLTVT.

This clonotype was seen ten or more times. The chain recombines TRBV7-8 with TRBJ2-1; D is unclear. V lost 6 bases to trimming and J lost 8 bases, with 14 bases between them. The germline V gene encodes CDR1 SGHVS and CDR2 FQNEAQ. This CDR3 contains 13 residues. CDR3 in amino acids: CASSRGEFDEQFF. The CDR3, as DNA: TGTGCCAGCAGTCGTGGAGAGTTCGATGAGCAGTTCTTC.

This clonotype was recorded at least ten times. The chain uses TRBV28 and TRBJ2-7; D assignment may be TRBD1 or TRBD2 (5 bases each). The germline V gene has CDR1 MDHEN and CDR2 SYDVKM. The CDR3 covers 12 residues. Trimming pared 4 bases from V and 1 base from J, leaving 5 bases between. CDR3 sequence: CASSWGSYEQYF. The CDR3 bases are TGTGCCAGCAGTTGGGGGTCCTACGAGCAGTACTTC.